This entry features one T cell receptor beta chain sequence. The CDR3 spans 10 residues. Germline V gene sequence: CDR1 MNHNS, CDR2 SASEGT. MiXCR, run by TCRdb on the PCR reads, gives a single entry per CDR3 protein. The sample includes about 85,000 distinct CDR3 sequences, 48% of them seen just once. The source of the sample is a study of CDR3 diversity in severe acne. The genes are TRBV6-1 and TRBJ2-3, with D unresolved. The source is a male donor in good health, serving as a control. The sequencing sample was made of blood. CDR3 protein: CPTSTDTQYF. DNA of the CDR3: TGTCCCACCAGCACAGATACGCAGTATTTT.